These T cell receptor beta chains were read from a single sample in a study of immune evolution from preneoplasia to lung adenocarcinoma. Sequenced by immunoSEQ multiplex PCR; TCRdb stores in-frame clones only, minus some. The top ten clones hold roughly 10% of a sample with about 5,700 clones, around 82% of them seen once. Sequencing was performed on FFPE normal lung tissue adjacent to the tumor. The receptors shown here come from a person between 45 and 75 years old with lung adenocarcinoma. Both conserved end residues are trimmed from each CDR3. Fields, in order: D gene, clone size, J gene, V gene, CDR3 protein. The D gene is left open where the match is weak. Clone size is not always given. Where it is, it says once, few, many or a class for expanded clones.

>-|-|TRBJ1-5|TRBV19
ASSNGRSSSNQPQH
>TRBD1|once|TRBJ1-4|TRBV19
ASSTLEGAVWEKLF
>TRBD1|-|TRBJ1-1|TRBV5-4
ASSRGTAYEAF
>-|-|TRBJ1-1|TRBV11-3
ATKPGAGTRNTEAF
>-|once|TRBJ2-3|TRBV5-4
ASSVTWTSTDTQY
>-|-|TRBJ1-5|TRBV27
ASSFSSNQPQH
>-|-|TRBJ2-7|TRBV19
ASSLLNEQY
>-|-|TRBJ1-1|TRBV5-1
ASSFENMNTEAF
>-|-|TRBJ1-5|TRBV5-1
ASSLAEGQPQH
>-|-|TRBJ2-7|TRBV6-5
ASKVTIGAEQY
>-|-|TRBJ2-5|TRBV6-5
ASSSEFRSATQY